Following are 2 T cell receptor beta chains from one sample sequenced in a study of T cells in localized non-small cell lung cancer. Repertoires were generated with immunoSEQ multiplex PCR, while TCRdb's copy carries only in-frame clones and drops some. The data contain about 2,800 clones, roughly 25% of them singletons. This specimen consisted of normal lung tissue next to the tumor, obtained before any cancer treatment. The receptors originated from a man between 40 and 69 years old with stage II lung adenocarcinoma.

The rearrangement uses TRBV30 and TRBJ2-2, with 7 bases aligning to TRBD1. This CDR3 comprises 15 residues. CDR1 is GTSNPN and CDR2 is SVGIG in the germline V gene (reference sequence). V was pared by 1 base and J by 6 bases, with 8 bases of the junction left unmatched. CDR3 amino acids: CAWSEKGASSGELFF. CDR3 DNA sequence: TGTGCCTGGAGTGAGAAGGGGGCGTCATCCGGGGAGCTGTTTTTT.

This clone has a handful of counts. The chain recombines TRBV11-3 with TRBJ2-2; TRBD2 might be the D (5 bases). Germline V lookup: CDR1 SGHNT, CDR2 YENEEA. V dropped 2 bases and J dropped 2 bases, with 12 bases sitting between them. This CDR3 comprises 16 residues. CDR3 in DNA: TGTGCCAGCAGCTTAAAAGGAGGCATTAACACCGGGGAGCTGTTTTTT. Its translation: CASSLKGGINTGELFF.